What follows describes a single TCR beta chain. The germline V gene encodes CDR1 LNHDA and CDR2 SQIVND (reference sequence). The CDR3 sequence is 16 residues long. V was clipped by 4 bases and J by 0 bases; unmatched bases: 1. The data belong to a study of T cell changes during pregnancy in multiple sclerosis. Libraries were prepared by immunoSEQ multiplex PCR; TCRdb keeps only in-frame clonotypes and omits some of them. The table records 20,000 to 25,000 clones, 80% to 90% of them present only once. The source of this sequence is a female donor in good health, enrolled as a control in a pregnancy study. V and J are TRBV19 and TRBJ2-6, with TRBD1 matching over 9 bases. The material sequenced was CD8+ T cells from peripheral blood mononuclear cells, taken in the second trimester of pregnancy. CDR3 in amino acids: CASSKTGGSGANVLTF. Here the CDR3 DNA reads TGTGCCAGTAGTAAGACAGGGGGCTCTGGGGCCAACGTCCTGACTTTC.